This is a list of T cell receptor beta chains from one sample in a study of read filtering for tumor transcriptome and immune sequencing. TCRdb reprocessed the reads via MiXCR and lists one record per CDR3 protein. The sample yields 25,000 to 35,000 distinct CDR3 sequences, around 18% seen once. The source material was a population of CD138-negative cells sorted from bone marrow. The origin of the receptors is a donor aged 40 or over with multiple myeloma. Each CDR3 is given with its conserved first and last residue. The D gene is left open where the match is weak. Clone size is stated in some rows and not others, as once, few, many or a class when expanded.

v_gene	d_gene	j_gene	abundance	CDR3nt	CDR3aa
TRBV20-1	NA	TRBJ1-5	NA	TGCAGTGCTAGAGACATTTTCACGGATAGCAATCAGCCCCAGCATTTT	CSARDIFTDSNQPQHF
TRBV2	NA	TRBJ2-6	many	TGTGCCAGCACTTTTGACGGGCGTTCTGGGGCCAACGTCCTGACTTTC	CASTFDGRSGANVLTF
TRBV29-1	TRBD1	TRBJ2-7	many	TGCAGCGTGATGGACAGGGACTACGAGCAGTACTTC	CSVMDRDYEQYF
TRBV24-1	NA	TRBJ2-2	many	TGTGCCACCAGTGATTTGCACACCGGGGAGCTGTTTTTT	CATSDLHTGELFF
TRBV23-1	TRBD1	TRBJ2-1	many	TGCGCCAGCAGTCATTCGGGACAGGGGGTGAAGAGAGAGCAGTTCTTC	CASSHSGQGVKREQFF
TRBV12-3/TRBV12-4	NA	TRBJ2-7	many	TGTGCCAGCAGTTTTTCAGCAACCTACGAGCAGTACTTC	CASSFSATYEQYF
TRBV19	NA	TRBJ1-1	few	TGTGCCAGTAGTGATGGGGGGGCGTATACTGAAGCTTTCTTT	CASSDGGAYTEAFF
TRBV20-1	TRBD2	TRBJ2-6	many	TGCAGTGCTCAGAACCCAACGGGGGGTGGGGCCAACGTCCTGACTTTC	CSAQNPTGGGANVLTF
TRBV7-2	NA	TRBJ1-6	many	TGTGCCAGCAGCTTATCACAGGACTCACCCCTCCACTTT	CASSLSQDSPLHF
TRBV6-5	NA	TRBJ2-3	many	TGTGCCAGCAGCCCTCAGGGCACAGATACGCAGTATTTT	CASSPQGTDTQYF
TRBV3-1	NA	TRBJ1-6	medium-sized	TGTGCCAGCAACCAACAGGGTGATAATTCACCCCTCCACTTT	CASNQQGDNSPLHF
TRBV5-1	NA	TRBJ2-1	many	TGCGCCAGCAGCTTGGGGACAACAAGCTACAATGAGCAGTTCTTC	CASSLGTTSYNEQFF
TRBV28	NA	TRBJ2-1	NA	TGTGCCATCAGTTTGGCTTACAATGAGCAGTTCTTC	CAISLAYNEQFF
TRBV7-7	NA	TRBJ2-3	many	TGTGCTAGCAGCCCCGGGGTGAGCACAGATACGCAGTATTTT	CASSPGVSTDTQYF
TRBV27	TRBD2	TRBJ2-5	many	TGTGCCAGCAGTTTCCTAGCGGGAGGTTTTGAGACCCAGTACTTC	CASSFLAGGFETQYF
TRBV20-1	TRBD2	TRBJ2-1	medium-sized	TGCAGTGCTAGAGGAGGCGGGAGCATCTACAATGAGCAGTTCTTC	CSARGGGSIYNEQFF
TRBV10-3	NA	TRBJ2-5	many	TGTGCCATCAGAGGGATAAGGCAAGAGACCCAGTACTTC	CAIRGIRQETQYF
TRBV18	TRBD1	TRBJ2-5	medium-sized	TGTGCCAGCTCACCGGGACAGCAAGAGACCCAGTACTTC	CASSPGQQETQYF
TRBV20-1	TRBD1	TRBJ2-3	medium-sized	TGCAGCGCCAAACCGGGACAGGGCACAGATACGCAGTATTTT	CSAKPGQGTDTQYF
TRBV2	NA	TRBJ2-5	many	TGTGCCAGCAGTGAAGACGATTCAGAGACCCAGTACTTC	CASSEDDSETQYF
TRBV3-1	NA	TRBJ1-2	many	TGTGCCAGCAGCCCGGACGGTAGTCATAGCTATGGCTACACCTTC	CASSPDGSHSYGYTF
TRBV18	NA	TRBJ2-2	many	TGTGCCAGCTCACCCATGGGAACCGGGGAGCTGTTTTTT	CASSPMGTGELFF
TRBV20-1	TRBD2	TRBJ2-5	many	TGCAGTGCTACCGGGACTAGCGGGGGGAAGTACCAAGAGACCCAGTACTTC	CSATGTSGGKYQETQYF
TRBV6-1	NA	TRBJ1-1	many	TGTGCCAGCAGTGAAAAAACCCTAAGCAGACCCGAAGCTTTCTTT	CASSEKTLSRPEAFF
TRBV3-1	NA	TRBJ1-4	NA	TGTGCCAGCAGTCCCTCCGGGACGCTGCGTGAAAAGCTGTTTTTT	CASSPSGTLREKLFF
TRBV20-1	NA	TRBJ2-2	many	TGCAGTGCTAGAGGTTTAGGGAGAATAGGTGCCGGGGAGCTGTTTTTT	CSARGLGRIGAGELFF
TRBV2	TRBD1	TRBJ1-1	many	TGTGCCAGCAGCGGGGACAGCCACGCCACTGAAGCTTTCTTT	CASSGDSHATEAFF